This T cell receptor (beta chain) was retrieved from a study of graft-versus-host responses after intestinal transplantation. For this clone: Its antigen is as yet unknown.

Data came from immunoSEQ multiplex PCR; TCRdb stores just in-frame clones and leaves some out. In the table there are tens of thousands of clones, roughly 89% of which are singletons. The CDR3 is made up of 17 amino acids. Germline V lookup: CDR1 MGHRA, CDR2 YSYEKL. Unmatched junction bases numbered 7, after V lost 1 base and J lost 1 base. The TCR originated in a human donor who was the organ donor for an intestinal transplant. This sequence joins TRBV4-1 and TRBJ1-5, with 7 bases that match TRBD1. The specimen was unstimulated CD8+ T cells sorted from spleen or lymph node cells, collected before transplant. CDR3 amino acids: CASSQVAPGQSNQPQHF. CDR3 DNA: TGCGCCAGCAGCCAAGTGGCCCCGGGACAGAGCAATCAGCCCCAGCATTTT.